These 10 T cell receptor beta chains share one sample of origin, sequenced in a study of Graves' ophthalmopathy and Graves' hyperthyroidism. CDR3 regions of TCR beta were amplified from RNA transcripts. RT-PCR in the first round used HTBI primers; a second-round multiplex PCR followed. Via MiXCR, TCRdb re-called the multiplex PCR reads, giving one row per CDR3 protein. The sample records hundreds of thousands of distinct CDR3 sequences, roughly 21% being singletons. Sequenced: peripheral blood. The receptors originated from a woman aged 18-30 years with stable Graves' hyperthyroidism.

This clonotype appeared many times. The V call is TRBV11-2, the J call TRBJ2-5; 7 bases map to TRBD1. The CDR3 length is 15 residues. Per the germline V gene, CDR1 is SGHAT and CDR2 is FQNNGV. Unmatched junction bases numbered 6, after V lost 4 bases and J lost 1 base. CDR3 sequence reads: CASSSLGDSQETQYF. CDR3 nucleotide sequence: TGTGCCAGCAGCTCACTAGGGGACAGCCAAGAGACCCAGTACTTC.

This clonotype appeared a few times. J is TRBJ1-2 and V is TRBV24-1; D unclear. V was shortened by 3 bases and J by 0 bases, with 7 bases between the two germline ends. Germline values: CDR1 KGHDR, CDR2 SFDVKD. This CDR3 is built from 14 residues. The CDR3 loop is CATSDQDTNYGYTF. The CDR3 DNA is TGTGCCACCAGTGATCAGGATACTAACTATGGCTACACCTTC.

Ten or more counts support this clonotype. This chain uses TRBV7-2 with TRBJ2-2, with D possibly matching TRBD2 (5 bases). The CDR3 is 14 amino acids. V was pared by 5 bases and J by 5 bases, with 12 bases between. Germline V CDR1 and CDR2: SGHTA, FQGNSA. The CDR3 loop reads CASSPPERTGELFF. CDR3 in DNA: TGTGCCAGCAGCCCGCCGGAGCGGACCGGGGAGCTGTTTTTT. The full variable domain, in which reference TRBV7-2 and TRBJ2-2 provide the parts outside the CDR3, is GAGVSQSPSNKVTEKGKDVELRCDPISGHTALYWYRQSLGQGLEFLIYFQGNSAPDKSGLPSDRFSAERTGGSVSTLTIQRTQQEDSAVYLCASSPPERTGELFFGEGSRLTVL.

This clonotype was seen only a few times. The chain carries TRBV5-1 and TRBJ2-5; no clear D. The CDR3 runs to 14 residues. Per the germline V gene, CDR1 is SGHRS and CDR2 is YFSETQ. The V end lost 2 bases, the J end lost 0 bases, and 8 bases lay between the germline ends. The CDR3 nucleotides are TGCGCCAGCAGCTTAGGGCCCCACCAAGAGACCCAGTACTTC. Its translation: CASSLGPHQETQYF.

This clonotype was recorded at least ten times. V gene TRBV28 combines with J gene TRBJ2-6; the D is unclear. CDR1 MDHEN and CDR2 SYDVKM come from the germline V gene. The CDR3 has 16 amino acids. The ends were cut back, 3 bases at V and 1 base at J, with 10 bases in the middle. The CDR3 nucleotides are TGTGCCAGCAGTTTTTTAGGATGGTCTGGGGCCAACGTCCTGACTTTC. This gives the protein CASSFLGWSGANVLTF. The full variable domain, with the rest looked up from reference TRBV28 and TRBJ2-6, is DVKVTQSSRYLVKRTGEKVFLECVQDMDHENMFWYRQDPGLGLRLIYFSYDVKMKEKGDIPEGYSVSREKKERFSLILESASTNQTSMYLCASSFLGWSGANVLTFGAGSRLTVL.

This clonotype was counted ten times or more. The rearrangement joins TRBV7-9 to TRBJ1-1, with D hard to call. The CDR3 is 13 residues long. Trimming pared 4 bases from V and 0 bases from J, leaving 6 bases between. The germline V gene has CDR1 SEHNR and CDR2 FQNEAQ (reference sequence). As DNA, the CDR3 is TGTGCCAGCAGCTCCCTCCTGAACACTGAAGCTTTCTTT. Translating it yields CASSSLLNTEAFF.

This chain uses TRBV19 with TRBJ2-2, with D possibly being TRBD2 (6 bases). The CDR3 contains 18 residues. V was clipped by 4 bases and J by 3 bases, with 21 bases between them. Germline V gene data show CDR1 as LNHDA and CDR2 as SQIVND (reference sequence). The CDR3 DNA sequence: TGTGCCAGTAGTACTCTTACCGGGGGATGCGAACACACCGGGGAGCTGTTTTTT. It is translated as CASSTLTGGCEHTGELFF.

This clonotype was counted at least ten times. The V gene is TRBV20-1, the J gene TRBJ2-2; 9 bases map to TRBD2. V lost 3 bases, J lost 6 bases, and 2 bases stayed unmatched. This CDR3 spans 13 amino acids. Germline V gene lookup returns CDR1 DFQATT and CDR2 SNEGSKA (reference sequence). CDR3 DNA sequence: TGCAGTGCTAGGGGACTAGCATCCGGGGAGCTGTTTTTT. It encodes CSARGLASGELFF.

This clonotype occurred a few times. This chain uses TRBV27 with TRBJ2-4; 9 bases agree with TRBD1. CDR3 length: 15 amino acids. Trimming cost V 4 bases and J 8 bases; bases outside gene matches: 9. Germline values: CDR1 MNHEY, CDR2 SMNVEV (reference sequence). DNA for the CDR3: TGTGCCAGCAGTTGGACAGGGGATGTTCAAGACATTCAGTACTTC. Translating gives CASSWTGDVQDIQYF.

This clonotype was picked up many times. The chain recombines TRBV6-2 or TRBV6-3 with TRBJ2-7; 14 bases line up with TRBD2. This CDR3 has 17 amino acids. J was trimmed by 0 bases and V by 2 bases; bases with no gene match: 3. Germline assignment: CDR1 MNHEY and CDR2 SVGEGT. Written as DNA, the CDR3 is TGTGCCAGCAGTTACGGGACTAGCGGGAGTCACTCCTACGAGCAGTACTTC. This sequence encodes CASSYGTSGSHSYEQYF.